This T cell receptor (beta chain) was sequenced in a study of T cell repertoires in ileal Crohn's disease. Broader study findings: Active smokers at surgery had more clonal expansions than non-smokers. Every patient over 26.8% clonality showed endoscopic recurrence.

Time point denoted: neoterminal ileum biopsy at postoperative endoscopy, about 6 months after surgery. CDR1 is LNHDA and CDR2 is SQIVND in the germline V gene (reference sequence). V lost 0 bases to trimming and J lost 4 bases, with 10 bases between them. The CDR3 sequence is 16 residues long. Only in-frame clones appear in the TCRdb table, and some are missing; sequencing was by immunoSEQ multiplex PCR. This sample yields about 12,000 clones, of which about two thirds are seen a single time; roughly 8.7% belongs to the top ten. Regarding this clone: Its target is not known.

Sample: ileal tissue. The source of this sequence is an adult with Crohn's disease. The chain carries TRBV19 and TRBJ2-6; D is tentatively TRBD1 or TRBD2 (5 bases each). For the CDR3, the DNA is TGTGCCAGTAGTATAGAGGCAGGGACCGGGGCCAACGTCCTGACTTTC. Encoded protein: CASSIEAGTGANVLTF. The full variable domain, with the rest looked up from reference TRBV19 and TRBJ2-6, is DGGITQSPKYLFRKEGQNVTLSCEQNLNHDAMYWYRQDPGQGLRLIYYSQIVNDFQKGDIAEGYSVSREKKESFPLTVTSAQKNPTAFYLCASSIEAGTGANVLTFGAGSRLTVL.